This note documents a single T cell receptor beta chain sequence. Its antigen remains unidentified. For the second PCR, which ran for roughly 6 to 12 cycles, a sample-barcoded 5' primer and a J-beta primer mix were used. MiXCR was run by TCRdb on the 5' RACE reads, yielding one entry per CDR3 protein. The sample includes 850,000 to 1,000,000 distinct CDR3 sequences, roughly 51% of them seen just once. The CDR3 covers 15 residues. CDR1 SNHLY and CDR2 FYNNEI come from the germline V gene. Between the trimmed V and J ends, which lost 4 bases and 4 bases, there was a span of 15 bases. Donors were systemically healthy Caucasian individuals from Russia aged about 6 to 95 years. A minimum of 6 million PBMCs was isolated per sample. This specimen comes from a study of blood T cells in healthy people across ages. Broader study findings: Estimated diversity, derived from one million T cells, was regarded as an underestimate. Unknown CMV status may confound age-related changes in expanded clones.

The chain joins TRBV2 to TRBJ2-3; TRBD2 is a possible D gene (6 bases). The sequence was obtained from a woman aged 60-70 years in good health. Material for sequencing was blood. The CDR3 region has the DNA TGTGCCAGCAGTGCCTCGGGAGTGGTTCCAGATACGCAGTATTTT. Its translation: CASSASGVVPDTQYF.